Shown below are 29 T cell receptor beta chains from a single sample sequenced in a study of cytomegalovirus exposure and HLA in healthy donors. The PCR had 60 Vbeta and 13 Jbeta primers. TCRdb's copy holds only in-frame clones and misses some; the assay was immunoSEQ multiplex PCR. The sample includes some 84,000 clones. Sequencing input: PBMCs. The receptor source for this set is a middle-aged man in good health and CMV-seronegative.

This chain links TRBV28 with TRBJ1-1, with 12 bases lining up with TRBD1. Germline CDR1 is MDHEN and CDR2 is SYDVKM. The CDR3 is 14 amino acids. The V segment lost 4 bases and the J segment 11 bases; nucleotides outside the gene matches: 8. The CDR3 loop reads CASSSGTGGRRAFF. The CDR3 DNA reads TGTGCCAGCAGTTCCGGGACAGGGGGCAGGAGGGCTTTCTTT.

The chain couples TRBV10-3 to TRBJ2-1; possibly TRBD2 for D (7 bases). Germline CDR1 ENHRY, CDR2 SYGVKD. Trimming pared 4 bases from V and 5 bases from J, leaving 18 bases between. The length of the CDR3 is 16 residues. Here the CDR3 DNA reads TGTGCCATCAGTGTAAGGGCCACAGGGAGGGACAATGAGCAGTTCTTC. Translation: CAISVRATGRDNEQFF.

The chain joins TRBV7-9 to TRBJ1-1; D ambiguous. V was trimmed by 7 bases and J by 0 bases, leaving 9 bases between them. The CDR3 sequence is 13 residues long. Germline V CDR1 and CDR2: SEHNR, FQNEAQ (reference sequence). CDR3 DNA sequence: TGTGCCAGCAACCGCGCCCTGAACACTGAAGCTTTCTTT. It yields the protein CASNRALNTEAFF.

The rearrangement links TRBV5-1 to TRBJ2-5; 13 positions match TRBD2. Unmatched junction bases numbered 7, after V lost 4 bases and J lost 1 base. The CDR3 runs to 17 residues. CDR1 SGHRS and CDR2 YFSETQ come from the germline V gene. This chain's CDR3 is CASSRTSGGRLQETQYF. In DNA form, the CDR3 reads TGCGCCAGCAGCCGGACTAGCGGGGGCCGCCTCCAAGAGACCCAGTACTTC.

The chain carries TRBV6-5 and TRBJ1-2; 8 bases are shared with TRBD1. CDR3 length equals 14 residues. Germline V gene sequence: CDR1 MNHEY, CDR2 SVGAGI. V gave up 0 bases and J gave up 6 bases; unmatched junction bases: 3. CDR3 region: CASSYSGQEDGYTF. CDR3 nucleotide sequence: TGTGCCAGCAGTTACTCGGGACAGGAGGATGGCTACACCTTC.

The rearrangement links TRBV5-5 to TRBJ1-5; 9 bases line up with TRBD1. The CDR3 loop spans 18 amino acids. The germline V gene encodes CDR1 SGHKS and CDR2 YYEKEE (reference sequence). V was pared by 0 bases and J by 3 bases, with 10 bases of the junction left unmatched. The CDR3 nucleotides read TGTGCCAGCAGCTTGGCGAACCCGGGACAGGGATTCAATCAGCCCCAGCATTTT. It codes for CASSLANPGQGFNQPQHF.

This chain links TRBV2 with TRBJ1-2; tentative D call: TRBD1 (6 bases). The CDR3 runs to 13 residues. The V and J ends lost 2 bases and 6 bases respectively, with 10 bases between them. Looked up from germline, CDR1 is SNHLY and CDR2 is FYNNEI. CDR3 protein: CASSERTENGYTF. The CDR3 DNA follows: TGTGCCAGCAGTGAAAGGACAGAAAATGGCTACACCTTC.

The rearrangement joins TRBV25-1 to TRBJ1-1; no reliable D call. This CDR3 is 12 amino acids long. V was trimmed by 5 bases and J by 4 bases, leaving 8 bases between them. CDR1 is MGHDK and CDR2 is SYGVNS in the germline V gene. CDR3 DNA sequence: TGTGCCAGCAGTCAACAGAGCACTGAAGCTTTCTTT. Its translation: CASSQQSTEAFF. The full variable domain, rest sourced from reference TRBV25-1 and TRBJ1-1, is EADIYQTPRYLVIGTGKKITLECSQTMGHDKMYWYQQDPGMELHLIHYSYGVNSTEKGDLSSESTVSRIRTEHFPLTLESARPSHTSQYLCASSQQSTEAFFGQGTRLTVV.

The chain links TRBV7-2 to TRBJ1-4; 7 nucleotides line up with TRBD1. The V gene's germline CDR1 is SGHTA and CDR2 FQGNSA. The CDR3 has 15 residues. The V segment lost 4 bases and the J segment 8 bases; nucleotides outside the gene matches: 10. CDR3 protein: CASSSHGGGLEKLFF. CDR3 coding DNA: TGTGCCAGCAGCTCCCATGGAGGGGGCCTCGAAAAACTGTTTTTT. Combining the CDR3 with reference TRBV7-2 and TRBJ1-4 gives the whole variable domain GAGVSQSPSNKVTEKGKDVELRCDPISGHTALYWYRQSLGQGLEFLIYFQGNSAPDKSGLPSDRFSAERTGGSVSTLTIQRTQQEDSAVYLCASSSHGGGLEKLFFGSGTQLSVL.

This chain uses TRBV27 with TRBJ2-5, with D perhaps TRBD2 (5 bases). The J call is doubtful: the DNA matches TRBJ2-7 better. CDR3 length: 11 residues. From germline, CDR1 is MNHEY and CDR2 SMNVEV (reference sequence). CDR3 protein: CASGRPHEQYF. CDR3 DNA: TGTGCCAGCGGGAGACCCCACGAGCAGTACTTC.

The chain recombines TRBV6-5 with TRBJ1-1; possible D gene TRBD1, 5 bases. V dropped 0 bases and J dropped 5 bases, with 10 bases sitting between them. CDR3 length: 14 amino acids. Looked up from germline, CDR1 is MNHEY and CDR2 is SVGAGI. CDR3 DNA: TGTGCCAGCAGTTACTCTGCAGGGAGGACTGAAGCTTTCTTT. Its translation: CASSYSAGRTEAFF.

This rearrangement joins TRBV9 to TRBJ2-1; maybe TRBD1 (6 bases). The germline V gene has CDR1 SGDLS and CDR2 YYNGEE. V was trimmed by 3 bases and J by 2 bases, leaving 9 bases between them. The CDR3 totals 14 residues. The CDR3 DNA reads TGTGCCAGCAGCGACGGGGACACCTACAATGAGCAGTTCTTC. Translated, it gives CASSDGDTYNEQFF.

The chain combines TRBV6-1 with TRBJ2-3, with a tentative D call TRBD2 (6 bases). Looked up from germline, CDR1 is MNHNS and CDR2 is SASEGT. Trimming left V 3 bases short and J 5 bases short, with 9 bases between. This CDR3 region has 13 residues. In nucleotides, the CDR3 is TGTGCCAGCAGTGACGGGGGTGTAGATACGCAGTATTTT. Translating gives CASSDGGVDTQYF.

The rearrangement links TRBV11-2 to TRBJ1-1, with D tentatively TRBD1 (5 bases). The CDR3 is made up of 17 amino acids. The ends were cut back, 1 base at V and 2 bases at J, with 17 bases in the middle. The germline V gene has CDR1 SGHAT and CDR2 FQNNGV. The CDR3 DNA sequence: TGTGCCAGCAGCTTAGGACCCGCGGCAGGGAAAAACACTGAAGCTTTCTTT. This sequence encodes CASSLGPAAGKNTEAFF.

This chain joins TRBV11-2 and TRBJ2-7; 10 bases fit TRBD2. CDR1 is SGHAT, CDR2 FQNNGV, per germline. This CDR3 is built from 15 residues. Losses at the gene ends were 3 bases for V and 1 base for J; bases not matched to a gene: 3. CDR3 residues: CASSFSSGGSYEQYF. CDR3 in DNA: TGTGCCAGCAGCTTTTCTAGCGGGGGTTCCTACGAGCAGTACTTC.

The V and J genes are TRBV9 and TRBJ2-7, with D perhaps TRBD2 (7 bases). V lost 0 bases to trimming and J lost 4 bases, with 17 bases between them. Per the germline V gene, CDR1 is SGDLS and CDR2 is YYNGEE. The CDR3 extends over 16 amino acids. The CDR3 sequence: CASSVGDGGLQYEQYF. Here the CDR3 DNA reads TGTGCCAGCAGCGTAGGCGACGGGGGGCTTCAATACGAGCAGTACTTC.

The V call is TRBV29-1, the J call TRBJ2-1; D is uncertain. Germline CDR1 and CDR2: SQVTM and ANQGSEA. The CDR3 is 12 residues long. Trimming left V 2 bases short and J 3 bases short, with 5 bases between. CDR3 protein: CSVERVYNEQFF. The DNA of the CDR3 is TGCAGCGTTGAACGGGTCTACAATGAGCAGTTCTTC.

The chain recombines TRBV5-1 with TRBJ1-5; D ambiguous. V was cut by 0 bases and J by 4 bases, with 11 bases left in between. This CDR3 is 15 amino acids long. CDR1 and CDR2 (germline): SGHRS, YFSETQ. CDR3 bases: TGCGCCAGCAGCTTGGACGGGGTAAGGAATCAGCCCCAGCATTTT. Protein sequence: CASSLDGVRNQPQHF.

The chain has TRBV14 and TRBJ2-7, with 8 bases matching TRBD1. The CDR3 consists of 14 residues. From germline, CDR1 is SGHDN and CDR2 FVKESK. V lost 4 bases to trimming and J lost 2 bases; unmatched junction nucleotides: 4. This chain's CDR3 is CASSRTQGAYEQYF. The CDR3, as DNA: TGTGCCAGCAGCCGAACACAGGGGGCCTACGAGCAGTACTTC.

The V and J genes are TRBV10-3 and TRBJ2-7, with D possibly TRBD1 on 6 matching bases. V lost 5 bases and J lost 5, with 10 bases in between. This CDR3 is 12 amino acids long. CDR1 and CDR2 from the germline V gene are ENHRY and SYGVKD. The CDR3 loop is CAISNTGNEQYF. The CDR3 nucleotides read TGTGCCATCAGTAACACAGGGAACGAGCAGTACTTC.

The J gene is TRBJ2-6, the V gene TRBV27; a weak D match, TRBD2 (5 bases). This CDR3 spans 19 amino acids. Germline V gene lookup returns CDR1 MNHEY and CDR2 SMNVEV (reference sequence). V lost 7 bases and J 0 bases, leaving 22 bases between the germline ends. CDR3 protein: CASTPFPGISVSGANVLTF. The DNA for the CDR3 is TGTGCCAGCACCCCTTTTCCCGGGATCTCTGTCTCTGGGGCCAACGTCCTGACTTTC.

This sequence joins TRBV18 and TRBJ2-3; no reliable D call. Germline V gene lookup returns CDR1 KGHSH and CDR2 LQKENI. This CDR3 has 15 amino acids. V lost 0 bases to trimming and J lost 1 base, with 8 bases between them. CDR3 region: CASSPPSVGTDTQYF. For the CDR3, the DNA is TGTGCCAGCTCACCACCCTCGGTGGGCACAGATACGCAGTATTTT.

The V call is TRBV2, the J call TRBJ1-1; TRBD1 might be the D (5 bases). V shed 7 bases and J shed 1 base, with 10 bases lying between them. The CDR3 totals 13 residues. Germline CDR1 and CDR2: SNHLY and FYNNEI. For the CDR3, the DNA is TGTGCCAGCACTACGGGGGAGAACACTGAAGCTTTCTTT. Protein: CASTTGENTEAFF.

The CDR3 DNA reads TGCGCCAGCAGCTTGAAGGGGGCTGATCAGCCCCAGCATTTT. It translates to CASSLKGADQPQHF. V usage is TRBV5-1 and J usage is TRBJ1-5; 7 bases line up with TRBD1. Per the germline V gene, CDR1 is SGHRS and CDR2 is YFSETQ. The ends lost 1 base at V and 5 bases at J; junction bases unmatched: 3. This CDR3 comprises 14 residues.

The chain employs TRBV7-9 and TRBJ1-6; no reliable D call. CDR1 and CDR2 from the germline V gene are SEHNR and FQNEAQ (reference sequence). The V and J ends lost 5 bases and 7 bases respectively, with 12 bases between them. CDR3 length: 14 residues. DNA for the CDR3: TGTGCCAGCAGCCCCCACAGCAAGAATTCACCCCTCCACTTT. Protein: CASSPHSKNSPLHF.

As DNA, the CDR3 is TGTGCCAGCAGCTCTTACAGTGCGAATCCTTACGAGCAGTACTTC. As protein: CASSSYSANPYEQYF. The V gene is TRBV7-3, the J gene TRBJ2-7, with D unclear. The CDR3 runs 15 residues. Between the trimmed V and J ends, which lost 4 bases and 4 bases, there was a span of 17 bases. Germline lookup yields CDR1 SGHTA and CDR2 FQGTGA.

V gene TRBV18 combines with J gene TRBJ1-4; 7 nucleotides agree with TRBD1. Germline V lookup: CDR1 KGHSH, CDR2 LQKENI. The CDR3 runs 13 residues. J was trimmed by 8 bases and V by 6 bases; bases with no gene match: 6. The CDR3: CASSQGTEEKLFF. In nucleotides, the CDR3 is TGTGCCAGCTCCCAAGGGACAGAAGAAAAACTGTTTTTT.

The genes are TRBV5-1 and TRBJ2-5; 9 bases align to TRBD1. The DNA end favors TRBJ2-7, so the J call may be wrong. The CDR3 has 16 residues. Germline assignment: CDR1 SGHRS and CDR2 YFSETQ. CDR3 bases: TGCGCCAGCAAAGCCGGGGACAGGGAGGATCTCTACGAGCAGTACTTC. This gives the protein CASKAGDREDLYEQYF.

This chain links TRBV7-6 with TRBJ2-7; D call uncertain. The CDR3 totals 14 residues. In germline, CDR1 is SGHVS, CDR2 FNYEAQ. V lost 5 bases and J 0 bases, leaving 11 bases between the germline ends. The CDR3 sequence: CASSPEISSYEQYF. Written as DNA, the CDR3 is TGTGCCAGCAGCCCAGAAATATCCTCCTACGAGCAGTACTTC.